This TCR beta chain was captured in a study of T cells in pancreatic ductal adenocarcinoma. Whole-study results and caveats: Tumor and blood clonality did not differ significantly, about 0.112 versus 0.072.

V was pared by 3 bases and J by 7 bases, with 9 bases of the junction left unmatched. The CDR3 length is 15 residues. Germline V gene sequence: CDR1 SGHNT, CDR2 YYREEE (reference sequence). No neoadjuvant therapy was given to the selected pancreatic ductal adenocarcinoma patients before their surgery. Notes on this clone: The antigen remains unidentified.

Clones were read by immunoSEQ multiplex PCR, and TCRdb kept only the in-frame ones, dropping some. This sample has 85,000 to 120,000 clones, with roughly 96% found just once. The source material was PBMCs. This TCR was sampled from a human donor with pancreatic ductal adenocarcinoma. The V gene is TRBV5-4, the J gene TRBJ2-1; 8 bases are shared with TRBD2. CDR3 loop: CASSSREGGGNEQFF. CDR3 nucleotide sequence: TGTGCCAGCAGCTCCCGGGAGGGCGGAGGTAATGAGCAGTTCTTC. Based on the CDR3 plus reference TRBV5-4 and TRBJ2-1, the full variable domain is ETGVTQSPTHLIKTRGQQVTLRCSSQSGHNTVSWYQQALGQGPQFIFQYYREEENGRGNFPPRFSGLQFPNYSSELNVNALELDDSALYLCASSSREGGGNEQFFGPGTRLTVL.